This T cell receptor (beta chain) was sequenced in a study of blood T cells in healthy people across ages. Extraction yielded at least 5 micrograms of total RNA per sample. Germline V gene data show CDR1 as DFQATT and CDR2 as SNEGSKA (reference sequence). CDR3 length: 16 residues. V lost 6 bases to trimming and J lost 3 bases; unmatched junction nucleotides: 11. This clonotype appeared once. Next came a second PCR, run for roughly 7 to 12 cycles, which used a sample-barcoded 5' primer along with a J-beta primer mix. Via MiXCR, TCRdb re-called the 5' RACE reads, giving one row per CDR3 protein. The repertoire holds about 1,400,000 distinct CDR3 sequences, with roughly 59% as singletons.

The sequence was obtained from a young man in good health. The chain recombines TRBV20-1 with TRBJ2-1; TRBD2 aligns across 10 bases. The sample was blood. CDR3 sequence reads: CSATSGGADFYNEQFF. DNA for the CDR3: TGCAGTGCGACAAGCGGGGGGGCGGATTTCTACAATGAGCAGTTCTTC.